This T cell receptor (beta chain) was sequenced in a study of CD8+ T cells in alopecia areata. General study points: For lesional scalp, especially alopecia totalis/universalis, clonality was higher than in normal scalp.

Sorted populations comprised CD4+ and CD8+ T cells obtained from PBMCs. Following extraction, RNA underwent reverse transcription to cDNA, which served as the sequencing template. Clones were read by immunoSEQ multiplex PCR, and TCRdb kept only the in-frame ones, dropping some. This sample yields almost 250,000 clones, of which about 68% are seen a single time; around 1.2% belongs to the top ten. V lost 5 bases to trimming and J lost 4 bases; unmatched junction nucleotides: 4. There are 13 residues in the CDR3. Germline V gene lookup returns CDR1 SQVTM and CDR2 ANQGSEA. As regards this clone: Its antigen is currently unknown.

The rearrangement joins TRBV29-1 to TRBJ1-1; 10 bases are shared with TRBD1. The sequences come from CD4+ T cells sorted from blood, collected at week 0. The origin of this receptor is a human donor with alopecia areata. CDR3 residues: CSVWGQGSTEAFF. In nucleotides, the CDR3 is TGCAGCGTTTGGGGACAGGGGTCCACTGAAGCTTTCTTT. The variable domain in full, with the rest retrieved from reference TRBV29-1 and TRBJ1-1, is SAVISQKPSRDICQRGTSLTIQCQVDSQVTMMFWYRQQPGQSLTLIATANQGSEATYESGFVIDKFPISRPNLTFSTLTVSNMSPEDSSIYLCSVWGQGSTEAFFGQGTRLTVV.